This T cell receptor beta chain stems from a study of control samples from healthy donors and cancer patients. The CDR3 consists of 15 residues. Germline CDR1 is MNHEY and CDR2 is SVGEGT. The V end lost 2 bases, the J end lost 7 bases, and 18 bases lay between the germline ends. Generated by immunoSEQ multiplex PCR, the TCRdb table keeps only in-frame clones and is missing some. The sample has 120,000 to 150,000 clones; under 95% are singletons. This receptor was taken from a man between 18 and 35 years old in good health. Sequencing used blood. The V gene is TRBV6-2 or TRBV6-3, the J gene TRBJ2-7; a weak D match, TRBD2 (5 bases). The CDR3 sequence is CASSYPGLGPGEQYF. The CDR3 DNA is TGTGCCAGCAGTTACCCAGGACTGGGCCCGGGGGAGCAGTACTTC.